Presented here are 27 T cell receptor beta chains from one specimen sequenced in a study of neoadjuvant anti-PD-1 for oral cavity cancer. Time point defined: after neoadjuvant nivolumab, at surgical resection. This table comes from immunoSEQ multiplex PCR, and its TCRdb copy is limited to in-frame clones, with some not included. This sample carries over 65,000 clones, roughly nine tenths of them seen once, and the ten largest clones take approximately 2.6%. Sequencing used PBMCs, obtained after nivolumab (anti-PD-1) treatment. The receptors originated from a person aged 35-79 years with oral cavity squamous cell carcinoma.

In this sample, this clone turned up once. Distinct nucleotide sequences in the sample also encode this CDR3. The chain joins TRBV11-2 to TRBJ1-1; D is unresolved. The CDR3 spans 13 residues. From germline, CDR1 is SGHAT and CDR2 FQNNGV. V lost 1 base, J lost 3 bases, and 6 bases lay in between. In DNA form, the CDR3 reads TGTGCCAGCAGCTTAGCGGGATACACTGAAGCTTTCTTT. It translates to CASSLAGYTEAFF. Using reference TRBV11-2 and TRBJ1-1 for the parts outside the CDR3, the full variable domain is EAGVAQSPRYKIIEKRQSVAFWCNPISGHATLYWYQQILGQGPKLLIQFQNNGVVDDSQLPKDRFSAERLKGVDSTLKIQPAKLEDSAVYLCASSLAGYTEAFFGQGTRLTVV.

The chain has TRBV14 and TRBJ1-1; no reliable D call. Germline V gene data show CDR1 as SGHDN and CDR2 as FVKESK. This CDR3 has 14 amino acids. Trimming took off 0 bases at V and 8 bases at J, with 13 bases between the two ends. CDR3: CASSQDGRYGEAFF. The CDR3 DNA sequence: TGTGCCAGCAGCCAAGACGGGAGGTATGGGGAAGCTTTCTTT.

There are a few counts of this clone. The gene calls are TRBV19 and TRBJ1-1; 8 bases match TRBD1. The CDR3 spans 17 residues. The V gene's germline CDR1 is LNHDA and CDR2 SQIVND (reference sequence). The V segment lost 6 bases and the J segment 10 bases; nucleotides outside the gene matches: 22. This CDR3 reads CASRRPADAVHRGTAFF. The CDR3 bases are TGTGCCAGTAGGAGACCAGCAGATGCGGTGCACAGGGGGACAGCTTTCTTT.

The chain has TRBV5-1 and TRBJ2-1, with 11 bases fitting TRBD2. The ends lost 4 bases at V and 5 bases at J; junction bases unmatched: 5. CDR1 SGHRS and CDR2 YFSETQ come from the germline V gene. CDR3 size: 15 residues. The CDR3 DNA reads TGCGCCAGCAGCCCCCTAGCGGGGGGAAACAATGAGCAGTTCTTC. Translated: CASSPLAGGNNEQFF.

The V gene is TRBV7-9, the J gene TRBJ2-2; D gene uncertain. Germline assignment: CDR1 SEHNR and CDR2 FQNEAQ (reference sequence). This CDR3 has 13 amino acids. The V gene lost 3 bases and the J gene lost 3 bases, with 5 bases spanning the gap. The CDR3 DNA follows: TGTGCCAGCAGCTTTTTTGACACCGGGGAGCTGTTTTTT. It codes for CASSFFDTGELFF.

The V gene is TRBV5-1, the J gene TRBJ2-5; maybe TRBD1 (5 bases). V dropped 1 base and J dropped 7 bases, with 11 bases sitting between them. Germline assignment: CDR1 SGHRS and CDR2 YFSETQ. The CDR3 extends over 13 amino acids. CDR3 in DNA: TGCGCCAGCAGCTTGTCAGGGCTAGGGACCCAGTACTTC. This codes for CASSLSGLGTQYF.

Here the CDR3 DNA reads TGTGCCAGCAGTTACAGTCCTCACTCGGGCGCCGAGCAGTACTTC. The encoded protein is CASSYSPHSGAEQYF. The rearrangement joins TRBV6-6 to TRBJ2-7, with D hard to call. Trimming took 2 bases from V and 6 from J, leaving 17 bases between them. The length of the CDR3 is 15 residues. Germline V gene lookup returns CDR1 MNHNY and CDR2 SVGAGI (reference sequence).

CDR3 region: CAWMREGKYEQYF. In DNA form, the CDR3 reads TGTGCCTGGATGCGGGAGGGAAAATACGAGCAGTACTTC. The chain combines TRBV30 with TRBJ2-7; 9 bases align to TRBD2. CDR1 is GTSNPN, CDR2 SVGIG, per germline (reference sequence). J lost 4 bases, V lost 4 bases, and 5 bases had no gene match. There are 13 residues in the CDR3.

The chain has TRBV29-1 and TRBJ1-5; D is ambiguous. V lost 4 bases and J lost 0, with 7 bases in between. The CDR3 runs to 13 residues. Germline CDR1 reads SQVTM; CDR2 reads ANQGSEA. The CDR3 region has the DNA TGCAGCGTTGTTGGAGATAGCAATCAGCCCCAGCATTTT. This translates into CSVVGDSNQPQHF.

The chain has TRBV7-9 and TRBJ1-4; a possible D gene is TRBD1 (5 bases). The CDR3 loop spans 15 amino acids. CDR1 is SEHNR, CDR2 FQNEAQ, per germline (reference sequence). Deletions cut 5 bases from V and 3 bases from J, with 13 bases between. This CDR3 reads CASSPSGLANEKLFF. The CDR3 DNA reads as TGTGCCAGCAGCCCTTCAGGGTTGGCTAATGAAAAACTGTTTTTT.

This chain links TRBV18 with TRBJ1-5, with D uncertain. The CDR3 spans 15 residues. Trimming cost V 5 bases and J 2 bases, with 13 bases left between them. Germline V gives CDR1 KGHSH, CDR2 LQKENI. This CDR3 reads CASSTAVTGNQPQHF. The CDR3 DNA sequence: TGTGCCAGCTCAACGGCAGTGACGGGCAATCAGCCCCAGCATTTT.

The chain couples TRBV2 to TRBJ2-6, with D perhaps matching TRBD1 (5 bases). The germline V gene has CDR1 SNHLY and CDR2 FYNNEI. This CDR3 is built from 19 residues. Trimming pared 6 bases from V and 2 bases from J, leaving 23 bases between. The CDR3 is CASRGRRRDSWAGANVLTF. The CDR3 region has the DNA TGTGCCAGCAGGGGGCGCAGGCGAGACTCCTGGGCTGGGGCCAACGTCCTGACTTTC. The full variable domain, its missing parts supplied by reference TRBV2 and TRBJ2-6, is EPEVTQTPSHQVTQMGQEVILRCVPISNHLYFYWYRQILGQKVEFLVSFYNNEISEKSEIFDDQFSVERPDGSNFTLKIRSTKLEDSAMYFCASRGRRRDSWAGANVLTFGAGSRLTVL.

The CDR3: CASSSPGHVSSYEQYF. The CDR3 DNA sequence: TGTGCCAGCAGTTCGCCGGGACATGTGAGCTCCTACGAGCAGTACTTC. This chain connects TRBV28 to TRBJ2-7, with a weak D call TRBD1 (6 bases). The CDR3 contains 16 residues. V lost 4 bases, J lost 0 bases, and 16 bases lay in between. In germline, CDR1 is MDHEN, CDR2 SYDVKM.

This clone was detected once. The rearrangement links TRBV2 to TRBJ2-3, with TRBD2 identical over 8 bases. CDR1 and CDR2 from the germline V gene are SNHLY and FYNNEI. V dropped 7 bases and J dropped 5; count of bases not matched to a gene: 8. The length of the CDR3 is 14 residues. The CDR3 DNA reads TGTGCCAGCATAACAGCGGGAGTTGTAGATACGCAGTATTTT. Its translation: CASITAGVVDTQYF.

J is TRBJ2-2 and V is TRBV7-3, with 10 bases lining up with TRBD1. This CDR3 has 17 residues. V gave up 2 bases and J gave up 6 bases; unmatched junction bases: 9. Looked up from germline, CDR1 is SGHTA and CDR2 is FQGTGA. The CDR3 region is CASSLPLGQGGSGELFF. CDR3 nucleotides: TGTGCCAGCAGCTTACCCCTCGGACAGGGGGGGTCCGGGGAGCTGTTTTTT.

The CDR3: CASSGGLAGDEQFF. The CDR3 DNA reads TGCGCCAGCAGCGGTGGACTAGCGGGAGATGAGCAGTTCTTC. V and J are TRBV5-1 and TRBJ2-1; 13 bases fit TRBD2. With V trimmed by 4 bases and J by 8 bases, 3 bases remained unmatched. Per germline, CDR1 SGHRS and CDR2 YFSETQ. The CDR3 totals 14 residues. The full variable domain, completed using reference TRBV5-1 and TRBJ2-1, is KAGVTQTPRYLIKTRGQQVTLSCSPISGHRSVSWYQQTPGQGLQFLFEYFSETQRNKGNFPGRFSGRQFSNSRSEMNVSTLELGDSALYLCASSGGLAGDEQFFGPGTRLTVL.

This chain uses TRBV6-4 with TRBJ2-2, with TRBD1 matching 8 bases. CDR1 and CDR2 from the germline V gene are MRHNA and SNTAGT. The V and J ends lost 8 bases and 4 bases, in that order; junction bases with no gene match: 3. The CDR3 spans 13 residues. CDR3 coding DNA: TGTGCCAGCCGGACAGGGCCCACCGGGGAGCTGTTTTTT. Protein: CASRTGPTGELFF.

This chain joins TRBV7-9 and TRBJ2-5; D gene ambiguous. There are 12 residues in the CDR3. The germline V gene has CDR1 SEHNR and CDR2 FQNEAQ (reference sequence). Trimming shortened V by 5 bases and J by 5 bases, and 9 bases separated the two germline ends. The CDR3 is CASSTRYETQYF. The CDR3 nucleotides are TGTGCCAGCAGCACCCGGTATGAGACCCAGTACTTC.

The gene calls are TRBV28 and TRBJ1-5; possible D gene TRBD1, 6 bases. V was clipped by 3 bases and J by 1 base, with 10 bases between them. The V gene's germline CDR1 is MDHEN and CDR2 SYDVKM. This CDR3 has 15 residues. The CDR3 bases are TGTGCCAGCAGTTTGATGGGGGCGAGCAATCAGCCCCAGCATTTT. Protein product: CASSLMGASNQPQHF. Combining the CDR3 with reference TRBV28 and TRBJ1-5 gives the whole variable domain DVKVTQSSRYLVKRTGEKVFLECVQDMDHENMFWYRQDPGLGLRLIYFSYDVKMKEKGDIPEGYSVSREKKERFSLILESASTNQTSMYLCASSLMGASNQPQHFGDGTRLSIL.

This chain links TRBV5-8 with TRBJ2-7; unclear D gene. This CDR3 is built from 12 residues. Germline loops: CDR1 SGHTS, CDR2 YDEGEE. V lost 5 bases and J 1 base, leaving 7 bases between the germline ends. CDR3 nucleotides: TGTGCCAGCAGGCTGATGTCCTACGAGCAGTACTTC. Protein sequence: CASRLMSYEQYF.

V is TRBV6-5 and J is TRBJ2-1, with a weak D call TRBD1 (5 bases). V lost 5 bases, J lost 2 bases, and 13 bases lay in between. The CDR3 contains 15 residues. Germline loops: CDR1 MNHEY, CDR2 SVGAGI. The CDR3 region is CASSHNPRAYNEQFF. In DNA, the CDR3 is TGTGCCAGCAGTCACAACCCCAGGGCCTACAATGAGCAGTTCTTC.

The rearrangement uses TRBV5-6 and TRBJ1-1; no definite D call. The CDR3 runs 13 residues. In germline, CDR1 is SGHDT, CDR2 YYEEEE. The germline V and J ends were trimmed by 5 bases and 4 bases, with 12 bases remaining between them. CDR3 loop: CASRIWIGTEAFF. The DNA for the CDR3 is TGTGCCAGCAGAATTTGGATTGGCACTGAAGCTTTCTTT.

V gene TRBV4-1 combines with J gene TRBJ1-5; TRBD1 matches 8 bases. V dropped 3 bases and J dropped 5; count of bases not matched to a gene: 6. Per germline, CDR1 MGHRA and CDR2 YSYEKL. The CDR3 totals 15 residues. CDR3 region: CASSQGLTGDQPQHF. CDR3 coding DNA: TGCGCCAGCAGCCAGGGCCTGACAGGGGATCAGCCCCAGCATTTT.

The chain joins TRBV10-3 to TRBJ2-1; tentative D call: TRBD1 (6 bases). CDR1 and CDR2 (germline): ENHRY, SYGVKD. The CDR3 is 14 residues long. The V gene lost 5 bases and the J gene lost 6 bases, with 14 bases spanning the gap. CDR3 coding DNA: TGTGCCATCAGTCGGACAGCTGGGGCCAATGAGCAGTTCTTC. Protein product: CAISRTAGANEQFF.

The rearrangement joins TRBV5-1 to TRBJ2-4; possible D gene TRBD2, 5 bases. Germline assignment: CDR1 SGHRS and CDR2 YFSETQ. V lost 3 bases and J lost 7, with 32 bases in between. CDR3 length: 20 residues. The DNA for the CDR3 is TGCGCCAGCAGCTCGCTTGGCGGGTACGAAGTCCCGGAAGAGCGGAACATTCAGTACTTC. Translation gives CASSSLGGYEVPEERNIQYF.

The V gene is TRBV30, the J gene TRBJ2-1; 8 nucleotides agree with TRBD2. The CDR3 is 14 amino acids. From germline, CDR1 is GTSNPN and CDR2 SVGIG (reference sequence). The V and J ends lost 8 bases and 6 bases, in that order; junction bases with no gene match: 12. In DNA form, the CDR3 reads TGTGCCCACCTGGGCAGCGGGAGTACCAATGAGCAGTTCTTC. It yields the protein CAHLGSGSTNEQFF.

The CDR3 loop reads CATLTGAGGGNTIYF. The DNA for the CDR3 is TGTGCCACCCTAACGGGGGCAGGGGGCGGAAACACCATATATTTT. The genes are TRBV6-1 and TRBJ1-3; 8 positions match TRBD1. The germline V gene encodes CDR1 MNHNS and CDR2 SASEGT. CDR3 length: 15 amino acids. The V and J ends lost 10 bases and 4 bases, in that order; junction bases with no gene match: 12.